Listed here are 15 T cell receptor beta chains from one sample, sequenced in a study of blood T cell repertoires in COVID-19. The data were produced by immunoSEQ multiplex PCR, yet TCRdb's version contains in-frame clones alone and is incomplete. The data show roughly 250,000 clones, approximately 80% seen once. The sequencing input was peripheral blood. The receptor set was obtained from a woman at least 80 years old with active or convalescent COVID-19.

This chain links TRBV24-1 with TRBJ2-5, with D maybe TRBD2 (6 bases). Germline CDR1 and CDR2: KGHDR and SFDVKD. V lost 0 bases to trimming and J lost 1 base, with 11 bases between them. There are 16 residues in the CDR3. The DNA for the CDR3 is TGTGCCACCAGTGATTTGCGGTTCGGGGGCCAAGAGACCCAGTACTTC. Its protein is CATSDLRFGGQETQYF.

The CDR3 DNA is TGTGCCAGCAGCCGAGTACAGGGCTACGAGCAGTACTTC. This gives the protein CASSRVQGYEQYF. This chain uses TRBV7-2 with TRBJ2-7, with D possibly TRBD1 on 6 matching bases. CDR3 length: 13 residues. V lost 5 bases to trimming and J lost 3 bases, with 11 bases between them. Germline lookup yields CDR1 SGHTA and CDR2 FQGNSA.

This clone was picked up one time. This chain links TRBV3-1 (or the pseudogene TRBV3-2) with TRBJ2-4, with 8 bases identical to TRBD1. Germline values: CDR1 LGHDT, CDR2 YNNKEL (reference sequence). The CDR3 contains 15 residues. V lost 4 bases and J lost 6; bases outside the gene matches: 8. CDR3 sequence reads: CASSRSGTGANIQYF. CDR3 nucleotides: TGTGCCAGCAGCCGATCCGGGACAGGTGCAAACATTCAGTACTTC.

This clone appeared a few times. The gene calls are TRBV27 and TRBJ1-4, with TRBD1 matching over 7 bases. Germline CDR1 and CDR2: MNHEY and SMNVEV (reference sequence). With 3 bases clipped from V and 5 bases from J, the junction kept 3 bases outside the gene matches. The CDR3 runs to 14 residues. The CDR3 loop reads CASSLVQGNEKLFF. The DNA for the CDR3 is TGTGCCAGCAGTTTGGTACAGGGGAATGAAAAACTGTTTTTT.

This chain links TRBV6-1 with TRBJ2-7, with D possibly TRBD2 on 6 matching bases. Between the trimmed V and J ends, which lost 3 bases and 0 bases, there was a span of 6 bases. Germline CDR1 reads MNHNS; CDR2 reads SASEGT. The CDR3 runs 13 residues. CDR3 sequence: CASSEGLSYEQYF. In DNA, the CDR3 is TGTGCCAGCAGTGAGGGACTCTCCTACGAGCAGTACTTC.

The J gene is TRBJ1-1, the V gene TRBV5-6; perhaps TRBD1 as D (6 bases). Between the trimmed V and J ends, which lost 0 bases and 3 bases, there was a span of 12 bases. The CDR3 extends over 15 amino acids. The germline V gene has CDR1 SGHDT and CDR2 YYEEEE. The CDR3 DNA sequence: TGTGCCAGCAGCTTGGCGGCAGGGGCAGACACTGAAGCTTTCTTT. It encodes CASSLAAGADTEAFF.

The gene calls are TRBV28 and TRBJ2-5; no definite D call. This CDR3 contains 13 residues. V was shortened by 7 bases and J by 7 bases, with 16 bases between the two germline ends. The germline V gene encodes CDR1 MDHEN and CDR2 SYDVKM. The CDR3 region has the DNA TGTGCCAGCACCAGAACCTCAACGGGGACCCAGTACTTC. Protein product: CASTRTSTGTQYF.

J is TRBJ1-1 and V is TRBV6-1; the D is unclear. The CDR3 contains 13 residues. Trimming left V 1 base short and J 3 bases short, with 6 bases between. CDR1 is MNHNS, CDR2 SASEGT, per germline. CDR3 residues: CASSEVRDTEAFF. The CDR3 bases are TGTGCCAGCAGTGAAGTTAGAGACACTGAAGCTTTCTTT.

In its sample, this clone was seen once. The chain joins TRBV6-1 to TRBJ1-6, with D possibly TRBD1 on 6 matching bases. The CDR3 has 15 residues. Germline V lookup: CDR1 MNHNS, CDR2 SASEGT. Trimming pared 1 base from V and 9 bases from J, leaving 13 bases between. CDR3 in DNA: TGTGCCAGCAGTGAAGTATACAGGGACGGTTCACCCCTCCACTTT. Its translation is CASSEVYRDGSPLHF.

The chain uses TRBV9 and TRBJ1-5; 8 positions match TRBD1. Per germline, CDR1 SGDLS and CDR2 YYNGEE. V shed 3 bases, J shed 7 bases, and the junction held 3 bases outside the gene matches. The CDR3 contains 13 residues. The CDR3 nucleotides are TGTGCCAGCAGCGAGGACAGGGAACAGCCCCAGCATTTT. It specifies CASSEDREQPQHF.

CDR3 bases: TGTGCCAGCAGTGAAGGACTACAAAATGAAAAACTGTTTTTT. Protein: CASSEGLQNEKLFF. The gene calls are TRBV2 and TRBJ1-4; no definite D call. Germline CDR1 and CDR2: SNHLY and FYNNEI. The length of the CDR3 is 14 residues. V lost 1 base to trimming and J lost 5 bases, with 8 bases between them.

The table lists this clone with a count of one. The J gene is TRBJ2-1, the V gene TRBV10-2; maybe TRBD1 (6 bases). The CDR3 sequence is 13 residues long. V was pared by 6 bases and J by 8 bases, with 14 bases between. The germline CDR1 and CDR2 sequences are WSHSY and SAAADI. The CDR3 sequence is CASRGASYYEQFF. The CDR3 bases are TGCGCCAGCAGGGGGGCTAGTTACTATGAGCAGTTCTTC.

This clone was counted a single time. V and J are TRBV5-1 and TRBJ1-5, with D uncertain. V lost 4 bases and J lost 2, with 7 bases in between. CDR1 and CDR2 from the germline V gene are SGHRS and YFSETQ. CDR3 length: 13 residues. The chain's CDR3 is CASSERGNQPQHF. CDR3 coding DNA: TGCGCCAGCAGCGAACGGGGCAATCAGCCCCAGCATTTT.

This chain connects TRBV3-1 (or the pseudogene TRBV3-2) to TRBJ2-7; 8 positions match TRBD1. Germline-derived CDR1 and CDR2 are LGHDT and YNNKEL (reference sequence). Trimming removed 3 bases from V and 4 bases from J; junction bases left unmatched: 8. CDR3 length equals 15 residues. The CDR3 region is CASSHSGQGGYEQYF. The CDR3 nucleotides are TGTGCCAGCAGCCATTCCGGACAGGGAGGATACGAGCAGTACTTC.

V gene TRBV11-2 combines with J gene TRBJ2-7, with TRBD1 matching over 9 bases. The CDR3 is made up of 14 amino acids. CDR1 and CDR2 from the germline V gene are SGHAT and FQNNGV. V shed 5 bases, J shed 9 bases, and the junction held 11 bases outside the gene matches. CDR3 in DNA: TGTGCCAGCAGCCCAGACCAGGACAGGGGTGCGCAGTACTTC. It translates to CASSPDQDRGAQYF.